The 10 T cell receptor beta chains presented below share a single source sample, sequenced in a study of blood T cell repertoires in COVID-19. Here immunoSEQ multiplex PCR was the method, and the copy in TCRdb shows in-frame clones only, minus some. The sample records under 200,000 clones, roughly 86% being singletons. The sample consisted of peripheral blood. The receptors were gathered from a man younger than 35 with acute or convalescent COVID-19.

V is TRBV5-6 and J is TRBJ1-1, with 9 bases fitting TRBD1. The CDR3 has 15 amino acids. Germline CDR1 SGHDT, CDR2 YYEEEE. After removal of 2 bases from V and 7 bases from J, the junction contained 9 bases not matched to a gene. The CDR3 region has the DNA TGTGCCAGCAGCTTTTTCGGGACAGGGCGAGGTGAAGCTTTCTTT. Translating it yields CASSFFGTGRGEAFF.

CDR3 nucleotides: TGTGCCAGCAGCTTACAGGGGCGCGAGCAGTACGTC. The encoded protein is CASSLQGREQYV. The chain couples TRBV5-6 to TRBJ2-7; 7 nucleotides agree with TRBD1. Germline trimming cut 2 bases from V and 6 bases from J; bases unmatched to any gene: 2. The germline V gene encodes CDR1 SGHDT and CDR2 YYEEEE. The length of the CDR3 is 12 residues.

The chain links TRBV7-9 to TRBJ2-1; D ambiguous. Trimming left V 7 bases short and J 8 bases short, with 9 bases between. This CDR3 is 11 amino acids long. Per the germline V gene, CDR1 is SEHNR and CDR2 is FQNEAQ (reference sequence). The CDR3 region has the DNA TGTGCCAGCACCCCTGAGGATGAGCAGTTCTTC. Its translation is CASTPEDEQFF.

V and J are TRBV7-8 and TRBJ2-1; D gene ambiguous. Trimming left V 8 bases short and J 4 bases short, with 21 bases between. Germline values: CDR1 SGHVS, CDR2 FQNEAQ. CDR3 length equals 16 residues. CDR3 in amino acids: CASGTPHGTIYNEQFF. The CDR3 DNA is TGTGCCAGCGGCACTCCACACGGAACTATTTACAATGAGCAGTTCTTC. Together with reference TRBV7-8 and TRBJ2-1, the CDR3 gives the full variable domain: GAGVSQSPRYKVAKRGQDVALRCDPISGHVSLFWYQQALGQGPEFLTYFQNEAQLDKSGLPSDRFFAERPEGSVSTLKIQRTQQEDSAVYLCASGTPHGTIYNEQFFGPGTRLTVL.

This chain links TRBV6-5 with TRBJ2-5, with D perhaps matching TRBD2 (7 bases). The germline V and J ends were trimmed by 5 bases and 4 bases, with 17 bases remaining between them. Germline V gives CDR1 MNHEY, CDR2 SVGAGI. The CDR3 has 15 amino acids. The DNA of the CDR3 is TGTGCCAGCAGTCCAAGTTTAGGGGGGGGAGAGACCCAGTACTTC. It codes for CASSPSLGGGETQYF.

The V call is TRBV6-1, the J call TRBJ1-2, with 10 nucleotides matching TRBD1. This CDR3 contains 16 residues. Germline CDR1 reads MNHNS; CDR2 reads SASEGT. V shed 3 bases and J 2 bases; nucleotides not matched to a gene: 6. Here the CDR3 DNA reads TGTGCCAGCAGTGACCCGGGACAGGGGTTAAACTATGGCTACACCTTC. This codes for CASSDPGQGLNYGYTF.

This sequence joins TRBV27 and TRBJ2-1; tentatively, D is TRBD1 (6 bases). Germline loops: CDR1 MNHEY, CDR2 SMNVEV (reference sequence). CDR3 length: 14 residues. Trimming cost V 2 bases and J 5 bases, with 10 bases left between them. The CDR3 sequence is CASSLRGSNNEQFF. As DNA, the CDR3 is TGTGCCAGCAGTTTAAGGGGGAGTAACAATGAGCAGTTCTTC.

V is TRBV2 and J is TRBJ1-1, with TRBD1 matching over 9 bases. J was trimmed by 10 bases and V by 8 bases; bases with no gene match: 11. There are 13 residues in the CDR3. From germline, CDR1 is SNHLY and CDR2 FYNNEI. This chain's CDR3 is CASFGTGTLRAFF. The DNA of the CDR3 is TGTGCCAGCTTCGGGACAGGGACTCTTAGAGCTTTCTTT.

V and J are TRBV7-9 and TRBJ2-3; D is perhaps TRBD2 (6 bases). Germline assignment: CDR1 SEHNR and CDR2 FQNEAQ (reference sequence). This CDR3 is 15 amino acids long. Trimming removed 10 bases at V and 0 bases at J, with 17 bases between. The CDR3 is CAILFLRGSTDTQYF. The CDR3 DNA reads as TGTGCCATCCTGTTCTTGCGGGGTAGCACAGATACGCAGTATTTT.

The genes are TRBV19 and TRBJ2-3; the match to TRBD2 covers 7 bases. The CDR3 has 16 residues. Germline loops: CDR1 LNHDA, CDR2 SQIVND (reference sequence). After removal of 2 bases from V and 3 bases from J, the junction contained 8 bases not matched to a gene. In nucleotides, the CDR3 is TGTGCCAGTAGTATAAGGTACGGCGGGGGTACAGATACGCAGTATTTT. Protein sequence: CASSIRYGGGTDTQYF. The full variable domain, its missing parts supplied by reference TRBV19 and TRBJ2-3, is DGGITQSPKYLFRKEGQNVTLSCEQNLNHDAMYWYRQDPGQGLRLIYYSQIVNDFQKGDIAEGYSVSREKKESFPLTVTSAQKNPTAFYLCASSIRYGGGTDTQYFGPGTRLTVL.